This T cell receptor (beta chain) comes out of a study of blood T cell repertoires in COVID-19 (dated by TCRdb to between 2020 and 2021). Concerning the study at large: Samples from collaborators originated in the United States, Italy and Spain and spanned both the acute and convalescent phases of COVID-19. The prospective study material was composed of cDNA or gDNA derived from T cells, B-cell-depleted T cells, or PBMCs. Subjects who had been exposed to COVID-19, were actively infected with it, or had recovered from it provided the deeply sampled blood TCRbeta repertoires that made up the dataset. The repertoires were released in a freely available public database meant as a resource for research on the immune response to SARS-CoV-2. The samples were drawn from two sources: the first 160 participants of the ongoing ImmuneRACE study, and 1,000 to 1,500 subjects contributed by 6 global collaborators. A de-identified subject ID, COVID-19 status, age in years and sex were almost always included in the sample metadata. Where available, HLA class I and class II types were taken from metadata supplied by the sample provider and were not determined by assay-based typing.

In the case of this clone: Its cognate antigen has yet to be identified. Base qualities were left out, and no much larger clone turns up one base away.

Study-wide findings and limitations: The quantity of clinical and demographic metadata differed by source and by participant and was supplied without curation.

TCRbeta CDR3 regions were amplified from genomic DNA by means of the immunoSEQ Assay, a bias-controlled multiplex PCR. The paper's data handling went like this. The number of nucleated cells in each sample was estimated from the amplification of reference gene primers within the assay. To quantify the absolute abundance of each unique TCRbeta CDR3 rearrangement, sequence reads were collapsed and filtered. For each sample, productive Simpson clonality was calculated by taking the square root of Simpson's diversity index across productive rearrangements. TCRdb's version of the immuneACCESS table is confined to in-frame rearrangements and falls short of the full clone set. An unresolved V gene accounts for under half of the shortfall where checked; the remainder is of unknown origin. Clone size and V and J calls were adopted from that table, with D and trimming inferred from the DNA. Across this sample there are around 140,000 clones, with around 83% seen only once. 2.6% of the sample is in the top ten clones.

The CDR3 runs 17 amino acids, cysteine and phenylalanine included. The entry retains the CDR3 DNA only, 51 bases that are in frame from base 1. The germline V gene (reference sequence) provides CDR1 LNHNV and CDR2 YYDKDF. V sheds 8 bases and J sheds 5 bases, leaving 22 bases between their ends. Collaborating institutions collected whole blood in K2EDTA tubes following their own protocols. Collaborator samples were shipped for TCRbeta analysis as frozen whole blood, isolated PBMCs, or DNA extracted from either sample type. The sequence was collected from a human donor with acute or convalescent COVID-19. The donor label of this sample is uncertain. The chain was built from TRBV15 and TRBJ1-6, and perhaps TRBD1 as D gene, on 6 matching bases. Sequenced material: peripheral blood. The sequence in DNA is TGTGCCACCGGTATAGAGGACAGACCCGCTCATAATTCACCCCTCCACTTT. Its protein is CATGIEDRPAHNSPLHF.